This T cell receptor (beta chain) was sequenced in a study of blood T cell repertoires in COVID-19. Germline CDR1 SGHDN, CDR2 FVKESK. The J segment lost 0 bases and the V segment lost 4 bases, leaving 10 bases of the junction unmatched. The CDR3 runs 18 residues. Clones were read by immunoSEQ multiplex PCR, and TCRdb kept only the in-frame ones, dropping some. There are about 160,000 clones in the sample; under 80% occur only once, and approximately 2.6% lies in the top ten. The TCR sequence derives from a man in his 70s with acute or convalescent COVID-19. This chain uses TRBV14 with TRBJ2-7; the match to TRBD2 covers 12 bases. Material for sequencing was peripheral blood. This CDR3 is CASSRKPPTSGSSYEQYF. CDR3 nucleotide sequence: TGTGCCAGCAGCCGAAAGCCACCGACTAGCGGGAGCTCCTACGAGCAGTACTTC.